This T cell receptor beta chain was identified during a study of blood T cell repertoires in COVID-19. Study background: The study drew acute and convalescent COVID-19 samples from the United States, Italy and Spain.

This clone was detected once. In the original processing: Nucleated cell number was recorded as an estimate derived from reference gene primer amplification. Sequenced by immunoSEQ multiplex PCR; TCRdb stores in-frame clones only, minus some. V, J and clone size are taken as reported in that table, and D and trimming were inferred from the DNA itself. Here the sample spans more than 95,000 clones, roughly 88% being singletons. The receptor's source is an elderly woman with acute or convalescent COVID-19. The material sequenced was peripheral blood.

CDR3 residues: CASSSTSGSSDTQYF. CDR3 sequence (DNA): TGTGCCAGTAGTTCGACTAGCGGGAGCTCAGATACGCAGTATTTT. V is TRBV19 and J is TRBJ2-3; 12 positions agree with TRBD2. V lost 5 bases, J lost 4 bases, and 4 bases stayed unmatched. CDR3 length: 15 residues. Germline V gene data show CDR1 as LNHDA and CDR2 as SQIVND (reference sequence).